Below, one TCR beta chain is given with its context. Its target is unknown. Per the germline V gene, CDR1 is SGHNT and CDR2 is YYREEE (reference sequence). The ends lost 4 bases at V and 5 bases at J; junction bases unmatched: 11. This CDR3 spans 15 amino acids. This sample was included in a study of immune evolution from preneoplasia to lung adenocarcinoma. On the study more broadly: HLA loss of heterozygosity: roughly 7.5% AIS, over 12% MIA, 30% to 35% ADC, none AAH.

Sequencing was performed with immunoSEQ multiplex PCR; in TCRdb, only in-frame clones are kept and a portion is missing. In the table there are more than 4,000 clones, 80% to 90% of which are singletons. Overall study findings and caveats: Clonality was highest in normal lung, lower in later-stage lesions apparently. Top clone frequencies peaked in normal lung, apparently declining through invasive adenocarcinoma.

This chain connects TRBV5-4 to TRBJ2-7; TRBD1 matches 8 bases. The source is a person aged 70 to 85 with lung adenocarcinoma. Material: FFPE atypical adenomatous hyperplasia tissue from the lung. The subset is: atypical adenomatous hyperplasia (AAH), lung preneoplasia. The DNA for the CDR3 is TGTGCCAGCAGCCCTGGACAGGGTTTTATCGACGAGCAGTACTTC. Amino acid sequence: CASSPGQGFIDEQYF. Full variable domain (rest looked up from reference TRBV5-4 and TRBJ2-7): ETGVTQSPTHLIKTRGQQVTLRCSSQSGHNTVSWYQQALGQGPQFIFQYYREEENGRGNFPPRFSGLQFPNYSSELNVNALELDDSALYLCASSPGQGFIDEQYFGPGTRLTVT.